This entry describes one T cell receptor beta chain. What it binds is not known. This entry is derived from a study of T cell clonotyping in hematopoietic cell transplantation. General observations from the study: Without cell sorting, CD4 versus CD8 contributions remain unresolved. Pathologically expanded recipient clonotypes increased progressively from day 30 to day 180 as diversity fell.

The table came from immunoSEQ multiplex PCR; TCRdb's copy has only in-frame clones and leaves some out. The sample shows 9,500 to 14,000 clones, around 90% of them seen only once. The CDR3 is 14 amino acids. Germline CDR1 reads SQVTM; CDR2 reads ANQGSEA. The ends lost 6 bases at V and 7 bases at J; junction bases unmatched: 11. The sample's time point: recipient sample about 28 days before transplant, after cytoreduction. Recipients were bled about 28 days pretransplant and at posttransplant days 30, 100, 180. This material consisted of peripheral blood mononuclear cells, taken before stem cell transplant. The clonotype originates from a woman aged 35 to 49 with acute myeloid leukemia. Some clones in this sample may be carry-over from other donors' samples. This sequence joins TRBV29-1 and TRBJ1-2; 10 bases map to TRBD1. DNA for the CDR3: TGCAGCGTCGCCGGTGGACAGGGGGTATCTGGCTACACCTTC. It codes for CSVAGGQGVSGYTF.